This entry lists 21 T cell receptor beta chains sequenced from one sample in a study of blood T cell repertoires in COVID-19. Assay used: immunoSEQ multiplex PCR; TCRdb lists only in-frame clones, some missing. The sample contains roughly 70,000 clones, around 67% of which appear only once. The sequencing sample was made of peripheral blood. All receptors come from a man aged 55 to 70 with acute or convalescent COVID-19.

The chain links TRBV11-2 to TRBJ2-1; a possible D gene is TRBD1 (6 bases). The ends were cut back, 7 bases at V and 8 bases at J, with 30 bases in the middle. Germline V lookup: CDR1 SGHAT, CDR2 FQNNGV. This CDR3 is built from 18 residues. The CDR3 here is CASNTYTGQQGWWDEQFF. As DNA, the CDR3 is TGTGCCAGCAACACCTACACAGGCCAGCAGGGGTGGTGGGATGAGCAGTTCTTC.

J is TRBJ2-3 and V is TRBV14; D is ambiguous. The germline CDR1 and CDR2 sequences are SGHDN and FVKESK. V gave up 0 bases and J gave up 1 base, with 5 bases separating them. This CDR3 contains 14 residues. The CDR3 spells CASSQDQGTDTQYF. As DNA, the CDR3 is TGTGCCAGCAGCCAAGATCAGGGCACAGATACGCAGTATTTT.

V gene TRBV7-2 combines with J gene TRBJ2-3; 8 positions match TRBD2. Unmatched junction bases numbered 8, after V lost 3 bases and J lost 3 bases. Germline V gives CDR1 SGHTA, CDR2 FQGNSA. CDR3 length: 16 residues. The CDR3 loop reads CASSFRTRGGTDTQYF. In nucleotides, the CDR3 is TGTGCCAGCAGCTTCCGTACCCGGGGGGGGACAGATACGCAGTATTTT.

This clone occurred a few times. This sequence joins TRBV5-1 and TRBJ1-5; D gene ambiguous. The CDR3 runs to 13 residues. Germline CDR1 is SGHRS and CDR2 is YFSETQ. Between the trimmed V and J ends, which lost 0 bases and 3 bases, there was a span of 4 bases. In nucleotides, the CDR3 is TGCGCCAGCAGCTTGGATTACAATCAGCCCCAGCATTTT. Translation gives CASSLDYNQPQHF.

The genes are TRBV13 and TRBJ2-1; 12 bases fit TRBD1. With 3 bases clipped from V and 5 bases from J, the junction kept 11 bases outside the gene matches. This CDR3 comprises 18 residues. Germline V gene lookup returns CDR1 PRHDT and CDR2 FYEKMQ (reference sequence). CDR3 in DNA: TGTGCCAGCAGCTTGGGCATTCGTGGGACAGGGGGCCACAATGAGCAGTTCTTC. Its translation is CASSLGIRGTGGHNEQFF. Complete variable domain (other parts from reference TRBV13 and TRBJ2-1): AAGVIQSPRHLIKEKRETATLKCYPIPRHDTVYWYQQGPGQDPQFLISFYEKMQSDKGSIPDRFSAQQFSDYHSELNMSSLELGDSALYFCASSLGIRGTGGHNEQFFGPGTRLTVL.

The CDR3 sequence is CASSLDYSGGSEQYV. The CDR3 DNA sequence: TGTGCCAGCTCACTCGATTATTCAGGGGGAAGCGAGCAGTACGTC. The V gene is TRBV18, the J gene TRBJ2-7, with 7 positions matching TRBD1. Germline loops: CDR1 KGHSH, CDR2 LQKENI. Trimming at V came to 4 bases and at J to 6 bases, leaving 12 bases not matched to a gene. This CDR3 has 15 amino acids.

The CDR3 DNA sequence: TGTGCCAGCTCCCTCGTAGAACAGCGGGACACCGGGGAGCTGTTTTTT. Protein product: CASSLVEQRDTGELFF. The chain has TRBV18 and TRBJ2-2; D may be TRBD2 (6 bases). Between the trimmed V and J ends, which lost 6 bases and 3 bases, there was a span of 17 bases. The CDR3 runs 16 residues. The germline CDR1 and CDR2 sequences are KGHSH and LQKENI.

This clone was counted between two and nine times. This sequence joins TRBV5-5 and TRBJ2-7; D is ambiguous. Germline values: CDR1 SGHKS, CDR2 YYEKEE (reference sequence). This CDR3 region has 12 residues. V was trimmed by 2 bases and J by 6 bases, leaving 9 bases between them. This CDR3 reads CASSLEASEQYV. CDR3 DNA: TGTGCCAGCAGCTTAGAAGCATCCGAGCAGTACGTC.

This clone is a singleton in its sample. This chain connects TRBV6-1 to TRBJ1-1, with D uncertain. The CDR3 has 16 amino acids. V was shortened by 3 bases and J by 2 bases, with 16 bases between the two germline ends. Germline V gene sequence: CDR1 MNHNS, CDR2 SASEGT. The CDR3 reads CASSEPRESVNTEAFF. CDR3 coding DNA: TGTGCCAGCAGTGAGCCGCGGGAGAGTGTAAACACTGAAGCTTTCTTT.

This chain connects TRBV30 to TRBJ2-5; unclear D gene. Germline loops: CDR1 GTSNPN, CDR2 SVGIG (reference sequence). The CDR3 is 14 residues long. Between the trimmed V and J ends, which lost 0 bases and 5 bases, there was a span of 13 bases. This CDR3 reads CAWSVLSSVETQYF. The CDR3 DNA sequence: TGTGCCTGGAGTGTACTGTCTAGTGTGGAGACCCAGTACTTC.

The rearrangement joins TRBV18 to TRBJ2-7; weak D call: TRBD1 (6 bases). CDR1 and CDR2 from the germline V gene are KGHSH and LQKENI. This CDR3 is 12 amino acids long. Trimming stripped 3 bases from V and 6 bases from J, with 9 bases between. The CDR3 reads CASSPQGIEQYF. CDR3 nucleotides: TGTGCCAGCTCACCCCAGGGGATCGAGCAGTACTTC.

This clone was detected a few times. The chain couples TRBV24-1 to TRBJ1-2, with unresolved D. V was trimmed by 0 bases and J by 2 bases, leaving 6 bases between them. The CDR3 contains 14 residues. Germline-derived CDR1 and CDR2 are KGHDR and SFDVKD. CDR3 DNA sequence: TGTGCCACCAGTGATTTGCAGGCAAACTATGGCTACACCTTC. Protein product: CATSDLQANYGYTF.

This sequence joins TRBV15 and TRBJ1-6; TRBD1 agrees at 8 bases. Germline CDR1 and CDR2: LNHNV and YYDKDF (reference sequence). The CDR3 totals 13 residues. The trim removed 5 bases at V and 14 bases at J, leaving 8 bases unmatched. In nucleotides, the CDR3 is TGTGCCACCAGCGGACCAGGACAGGGCGCCCTCCACTTT. Its protein is CATSGPGQGALHF.

This clone was recorded a few times. Other DNA sequences in this specimen translate into the identical CDR3. V usage is TRBV6-5 and J usage is TRBJ1-6; the match to TRBD1 covers 8 bases. This CDR3 is 15 amino acids long. Looked up from germline, CDR1 is MNHEY and CDR2 is SVGAGI. Trimming removed 5 bases from V and 9 bases from J; junction bases left unmatched: 9. CDR3 nucleotide sequence: TGTGCCAGCAGTAGATCGACAGGGGAGGGTTCACCCCTCCACTTT. Its protein is CASSRSTGEGSPLHF.

The chain employs TRBV6-2 or TRBV6-3 and TRBJ1-2; 7 bases agree with TRBD1. V shed 4 bases, J shed 11 bases, and the junction held 13 bases outside the gene matches. Germline CDR1 reads MNHEY; CDR2 reads SVGEGT. The CDR3 is 14 amino acids. The CDR3 sequence is CASSSDSTGYRYTF. The CDR3 DNA is TGTGCCAGCAGTTCCGATTCGACAGGGTATCGGTACACCTTC.

This chain uses TRBV5-1 with TRBJ2-5, with D perhaps TRBD2 (5 bases). Germline CDR1 reads SGHRS; CDR2 reads YFSETQ. V was clipped by 0 bases and J by 4 bases, with 13 bases between them. The length of the CDR3 is 15 residues. The CDR3 spells CASSLANTRAETQYF. CDR3 DNA: TGCGCCAGCAGCTTGGCCAACACGCGGGCAGAGACCCAGTACTTC.

The chain combines TRBV4-2 with TRBJ2-1; possibly TRBD1 for D (6 bases). The CDR3 runs 12 residues. V was shortened by 2 bases and J by 10 bases, with 9 bases between the two germline ends. The germline CDR1 and CDR2 sequences are LGHNA and YNFKEQ. CDR3 nucleotides: TGTGCCAGCAGCCAACAGGGGTGGGAGCAGTTCTTC. Its translation: CASSQQGWEQFF.

J is TRBJ2-3 and V is TRBV5-1, with D possibly matching TRBD2 (6 bases). The CDR3 consists of 14 residues. V gave up 1 base and J gave up 5 bases, with 11 bases separating them. Germline V gene lookup returns CDR1 SGHRS and CDR2 YFSETQ. CDR3 in amino acids: CASSLSQGGDTQYF. Here the CDR3 DNA reads TGCGCCAGCAGCTTGAGTCAGGGAGGAGATACGCAGTATTTT.

The genes are TRBV3-1 (or the pseudogene TRBV3-2) and TRBJ2-2, with a possible D match to TRBD2 (7 bases). The CDR3 runs 18 residues. Trimming stripped 0 bases from V and 6 bases from J, with 20 bases between. From germline, CDR1 is LGHDT and CDR2 YNNKEL (reference sequence). DNA of the CDR3: TGTGCCAGCAGCCAAGATAAGGTGGGGGGGCCATTGCCCGGGGAGCTGTTTTTT. Amino acid sequence: CASSQDKVGGPLPGELFF.

This sequence joins TRBV5-1 and TRBJ1-2, with 9 bases identical to TRBD1. Trimming at V came to 4 bases and at J to 5 bases, leaving 3 bases not matched to a gene. CDR3 length: 13 amino acids. Per germline, CDR1 SGHRS and CDR2 YFSETQ. The DNA for the CDR3 is TGCGCCAGCAGCATGGGACAGGGTTATGGCTACACCTTC. Amino acid sequence: CASSMGQGYGYTF.

This clone was seen a handful of times. V gene TRBV11-2 combines with J gene TRBJ1-6; unclear D gene. V was cut by 1 base and J by 10 bases, with 5 bases left in between. The CDR3 length is 12 residues. CDR1 and CDR2 (germline): SGHAT, FQNNGV. The DNA for the CDR3 is TGTGCCAGCAGCTTAGGAGGCTCACCCCTCCACTTT. It encodes CASSLGGSPLHF.